This TCR beta chain comes out of a study of cytomegalovirus exposure and HLA in healthy donors (TCRdb year 2017). Describing the broader study: In an earlier analysis of roughly 500 of the donors, approximately 300 Gb of sequence data and 95 million to 130 million unique TCR beta sequences from roughly 190 million T cells were reported. An early release that covered several hundred HLA-typed donors contained approximately 290 gigabases of sequencing data and 65 million to 100 million unique TCR sequences. Among the roughly 370 genotyped donors, approximately 82% belonged to the genetic ancestry cluster associated with self-reported Caucasian donors. The study aimed to test whether cataloging public T cell receptors could reveal signatures of past pathogen exposure. The study used immunosequencing to profile the T cell repertoires of about 670 subjects and linked those repertoires to cytomegalovirus serostatus. In addition to the first cohort of about 650 subjects, a separate validation cohort of 120 different subjects was used. To predict cytomegalovirus infection status, the study combined high-throughput TCR immunosequencing, statistical association of individual TCRs with disease status, and machine learning. A later analysis re-examined previously published TCR beta repertoires from more than 550 donors and added high-resolution HLA genotyping to investigate patterns of TCR occurrence. Rather than drawing on any new phenotypic data, the later analysis identified candidate immune exposures from TCR beta sequences and the way those sequences occurred across donors. In an earlier analysis of roughly 580 of the donors, high-throughput TCR beta sequencing was used to judge whether each TCR beta V gene segment behaved as functional or pseudogenic. Donor age, sex, ethnicity and CMV serostatus were compiled together with the repertoire data. In a later genetic analysis, genome-wide SNP genotypes for about three fifths of the 666 donors were used, and that subset was treated as a discovery cohort. All discovery cohort repertoires had been generated using a single sequencing platform. HLA typing included class I and class II loci at four-digit resolution. The number of typed donors differed by locus: about 620-640 for A, B, C, DRB1 and DQB1; some 540 for DQA1; fewer than 610 for DPA1; and some 450 for DPB1. Four or five DR-DQ haplotypes were handled as single units for association and clustering because linkage in the cohort was strong. Across 398 genotyped donors of the cohort, an average of about 240,000 unique TCR beta nucleotide sequences per donor were sequenced, and around 19% of those sequences were non-productive. Here is what the overall study found, with its caveats: In a later analysis, HLA-associated TCR beta chains were found to be more clonally expanded and to have lower generation probabilities than equally common non-associated chains. At a false discovery rate of 0.05, a later analysis linked some 18,000 TCR beta sequences to specific HLA alleles. Most CMV-associated TCR beta chains appeared to be HLA-restricted in a later analysis, and the HLA associations seemed to be driven largely by CMV exposure. The authors suggested that the approach could potentially be generalized to other disease states and immunological phenotypes. Across donors, most TCR sequences were observed very rarely, whereas some public TCRs were present in many individuals. In this cohort, only TCR beta chains were sequenced, and detectable features were limited by the absence of alpha or paired-chain data. A further reported finding was that TCR beta sequences accurately predicted the HLA-A and HLA-B alleles for most subjects in the first cohort. In a later genetic analysis, fewer N-insertions in productive TCRs were reported among donors in an Asian-associated ancestry cluster than the roughly 710-donor mean. The study gave a list of about 170 TCR beta chains associated with cytomegalovirus. Linkage disequilibrium might explain the correlated functional status among segregating V segments, but an unknown experimental factor could not be ruled out. V-gene and J-gene trimming of TCR beta chains was associated with a missense DCLRE1C variant in a later genetic analysis, and the association was replicated in an independent cohort. Strong co-occurrence of HLA alleles, especially DR and DQ, made assigning TCR associations to individual alleles difficult. The 87-base-pair reads could not distinguish some IMGT-functional V segments, including TRBV6-2 and TRBV6-3, so those segments were excluded. In vitro tests confirmed that a few of the cytomegalovirus-associated TCR beta chains recognize cytomegalovirus antigens. According to a later analysis, parvovirus B19, influenza, CMV and Epstein-Barr virus appeared linked to several top co-occurrence clusters. Because counts were too low, roughly 16 rarely observed V segments, including chromosome 9 orphons, were excluded from the earlier analysis of around 640 of the donors. In a later analysis, TCR association rates were found to vary across HLA loci, with the most associated TCRs seen for DRB1 alleles and the fewest for HLA-C alleles. In both the original and validation cohorts, the classifier was reported to diagnose cytomegalovirus status with high specificity and sensitivity. A cluster of highly shared sequence variants was judged likely to be a technical artifact of the sequencing pipeline. Sequencing depth was assumed to be roughly uniform across donors in the presence/absence analyses, though that assumption may not hold. In an earlier analysis of around 500 of the donors, most TCR beta V segments appeared in productive rearrangements about 87% or about 30% of the time, broadly matching IMGT annotations. The only immune exposure information available for the cohort was CMV serostatus. Because HLA typing was missing for some donors at each locus, association tests included only the typed subset.

CDR3 length: 15 amino acids, cysteine to phenylalanine. The retained sequence is limited to the CDR3, 45 bases, with the frame set at the first base. Relative to germline, V is missing 4 bases and J is missing 5 bases, with 7 bases of the junction outside any gene match. Taken from the germline V gene (reference sequence), the CDR1 and CDR2 loops are PRHDT and FYEKMQ. The cohort consisted of approximately 690 healthy bone marrow donors. At the time of sampling, every cohort member was nominally healthy, though immune exposures that went unrecorded were likely present. The donor was CMV seropositive and was included in the group of approximately 310 seropositive cohort members. Every donor gave a peripheral blood sample, and the peripheral blood mononuclear cells from that sample were used for TCR beta sequencing. Genomic DNA extraction from the blood cell samples was performed with the Qiagen DNeasy Blood Extraction Kit.

Comments on this clone: Which antigen it targets is not known. Nothing much larger sits one base from this clone, and base qualities are not available.

The protocol used for the library was the immunoSEQ multiplex PCR assay. The multiplex PCR relied on a mix of 60 forward primers for TCR Vbeta segments and 13 reverse primers for TCR Jbeta segments. A multiplex PCR assay on genomic DNA amplified the CDR3 region of rearranged TCR beta genes. Amplified TCR beta libraries were sequenced as 87-base-pair reads on the Illumina HiSeq System. Regarding the original processing steps: A later analysis tallied approximately 87 million unique TCR beta chains across the 666 repertoires, and about 12 million of those chains were shared by two or more donors. Raw reads were error-corrected and collapsed into unique sequences with a nearest-neighbor algorithm that merged closely related sequences to remove PCR and sequencing errors. CDR3 sequences were aligned to IMGT reference sequences to assign V, D and J gene segments. For a sequence to be retained, a match of at least six nucleotides to both a V gene segment and a J gene segment was required. A rearrangement counted as productive if the CDR3 had no stop codons and remained in frame with V and J, and every other rearrangement counted as non-productive. CDR3 was defined by IMGT convention, running from the second conserved V-encoded cysteine to the conserved J-encoded phenylalanine. In an earlier analysis of more than 550 of the donors, sequences lacking an unambiguous match to a single V gene segment were excluded. An earlier analysis of a few hundred of the donors called V segments functional above 56.7% productive rearrangements and segregating when the between-donor standard deviation exceeded 5%. To diagnose cytomegalovirus status from the catalog of TCR beta chain sequences, a statistical classification framework was built. In a later analysis, V and J genes were assigned by comparing TCR nucleotide sequences against IMGT/GENE-DB human TR gene sequences. The TCRdist pipeline was used in a later analysis to assign CDR3 sequences and most-parsimonious VDJ recombination scenarios. In a later analysis, each TCR beta chain was defined by its CDR3 amino acid sequence together with its V-gene family, and reads lacking a unique V-gene family were excluded. To address suspected cross-contamination and a sequencing artifact, a later analysis removed several hundred highly shared, low-generation-probability nucleotide sequences. For each public chain, a later analysis derived a clonal expansion index from normalized ranks of inferred template counts within each repertoire. A later analysis computed generation probabilities with a VDJ recombination model fitted to out-of-frame rearrangements, and checked the results against IGoR. A later analysis scored TCR-TCR, TCR-HLA and TCR-CMV co-occurrence with hypergeometric tests, applying a repertoire-size bias correction to TCR pairs. To estimate false discovery rates, a later analysis permuted the HLA or CMV assignments 20 times. A later analysis grouped co-occurring TCRs with DBSCAN, adding TCRdist sequence similarity when clustering within HLA-allele-positive subsets. Repertoires with fewer than 30,000 or more than 120,000 public chains, plus five repertoires with anomalous nucleotide sharing, were excluded from co-occurrence clustering. TCRdb obtained this table from immuneACCESS and retained in-frame rearrangements with V and J assigned. These tables miss some clones; where compared with another copy, unresolved V genes account for less than half of the shortfall, and the remainder is unexplained. The V and J calls and clone size were taken over from that table, and D and trimming were inferred from the DNA. Within this sample are nearly 110,000 clones, with about 74% of them counted one time only. Together, the top ten hold approximately 15% of the sample.

The sample comprised PBMCs. This TCR derives from a woman aged 40 to 50 in good health and CMV-seropositive. The chain uses TRBV13 and TRBJ2-7; 11 central nucleotides agree with TRBD1. The CDR3 loop reads CASSSRGQGGDEQYF. The nucleotides read TGTGCCAGCAGCTCAAGGGGACAGGGGGGCGACGAGCAGTACTTC.